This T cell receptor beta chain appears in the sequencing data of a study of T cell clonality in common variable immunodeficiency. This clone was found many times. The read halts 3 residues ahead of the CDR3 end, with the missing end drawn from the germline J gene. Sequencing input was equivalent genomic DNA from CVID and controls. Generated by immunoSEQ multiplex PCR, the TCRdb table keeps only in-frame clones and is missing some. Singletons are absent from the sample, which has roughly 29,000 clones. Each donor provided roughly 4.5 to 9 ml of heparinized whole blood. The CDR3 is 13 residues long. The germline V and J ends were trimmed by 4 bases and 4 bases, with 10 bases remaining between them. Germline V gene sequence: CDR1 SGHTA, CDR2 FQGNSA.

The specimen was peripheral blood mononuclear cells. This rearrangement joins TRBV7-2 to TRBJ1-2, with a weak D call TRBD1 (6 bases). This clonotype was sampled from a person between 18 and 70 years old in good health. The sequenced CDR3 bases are TGTGCCAGCAGCTACCAGGGGTCCTATGGC. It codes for CASSYQGSYG. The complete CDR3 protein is CASSYQGSYGYTF. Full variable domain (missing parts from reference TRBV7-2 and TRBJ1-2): GAGVSQSPSNKVTEKGKDVELRCDPISGHTALYWYRQSLGQGLEFLIYFQGNSAPDKSGLPSDRFSAERTGGSVSTLTIQRTQQEDSAVYLCASSYQGSYGYTFGSGTRLTVV.